This TCR beta chain stems from a study of T cells in Graves' hyperthyroidism and ophthalmopathy. Clinical symptoms, serum thyroxine and TRAb, thyroid ultrasound and orbital computed tomography together formed the diagnostic basis. CDR3 length: 17 amino acids. J was trimmed by 0 bases and V by 6 bases; bases with no gene match: 13. The germline CDR1 and CDR2 sequences are SEHNR and FQNEAQ (reference sequence). The source material, RNA transcripts, was used to amplify TCR beta CDR3 regions. TCR CDR3 regions were first amplified by RT-PCR with HTBI primers. One entry per CDR3 protein, called by TCRdb with MiXCR from the multiplex PCR reads. The data contain about 570,000 distinct CDR3 sequences, about 45% of them singletons. The count of this clonotype is one. Its antigen remains unknown. Study observations and caveats: Blood shared most expanded thyroid clonotypes above 0.001.

The chain couples TRBV7-9 to TRBJ1-1; 7 bases are a match to TRBD1. This TCR came from an adult woman with Graves' disease, either hyperthyroidism or ophthalmopathy (not recorded which). The specimen was peripheral blood or thyroid tissue (not recorded which). CDR3 protein: CASSLFPVQGMNTEAFF. CDR3 bases: TGTGCCAGCAGTTTATTTCCAGTACAGGGGATGAACACTGAAGCTTTCTTT.